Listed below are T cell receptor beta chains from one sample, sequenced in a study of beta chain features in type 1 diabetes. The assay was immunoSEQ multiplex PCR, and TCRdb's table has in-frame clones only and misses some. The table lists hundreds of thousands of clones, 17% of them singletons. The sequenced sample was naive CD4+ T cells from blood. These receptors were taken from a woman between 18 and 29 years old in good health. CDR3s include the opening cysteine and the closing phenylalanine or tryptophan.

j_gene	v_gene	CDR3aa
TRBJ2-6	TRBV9	CASSGTGNSGANVLTF
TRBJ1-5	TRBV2	CASSTRGGNQPQHF
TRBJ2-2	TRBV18	CASSPLSSGSNTGELFF
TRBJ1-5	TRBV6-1	CASRGSGYQPQHF
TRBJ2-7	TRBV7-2	CASSFSVSYEQYF
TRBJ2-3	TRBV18	CASSPPTGGGTDTQYF
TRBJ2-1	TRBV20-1	CSARWHNEQFF
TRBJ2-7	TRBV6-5	CASSYGTSGNYEQYF
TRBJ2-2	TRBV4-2	CASSQDPSEYTGELFF
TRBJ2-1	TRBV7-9	CASSSLAGGNEQFF
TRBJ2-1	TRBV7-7	CASSPKTSATYNEQFF
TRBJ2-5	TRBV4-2	CASSQGGTSGRSGETQYF
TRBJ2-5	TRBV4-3	CASSQDRAGAFQETQYF
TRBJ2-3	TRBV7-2	CASSHSSRRSTDTQYF
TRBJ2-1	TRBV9	CASSVSLYNEQFF
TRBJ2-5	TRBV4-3	CASSLQRSLAGQRVGETQYF
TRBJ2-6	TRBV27	CASTSRLTRRGANVLTF
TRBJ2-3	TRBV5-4	CASSMGQPSTDTQYF
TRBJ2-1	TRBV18	CASSPGASRFF
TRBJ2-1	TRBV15	CATSRPRQGFNEQFF
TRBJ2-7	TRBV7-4	CASSFPTGHSYEQYF
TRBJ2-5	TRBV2	CASETGSTQYF
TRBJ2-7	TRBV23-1	CASGRGTGLYEQYF
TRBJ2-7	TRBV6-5	CASSSKGQEFDEQYF
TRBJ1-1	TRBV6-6	CASSLEGESNTEAFF
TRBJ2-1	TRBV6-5	CASSPPGLAGAHQFF
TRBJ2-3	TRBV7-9	CASSFGPTGHTDTQYF
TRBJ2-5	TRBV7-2	CASSFGSNNKETQYF
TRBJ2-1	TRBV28	CASSWSGRERVEQFF
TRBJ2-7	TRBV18	CASSPRDVRSSYEQYF
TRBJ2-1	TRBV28	CASRPRRNNEQFF
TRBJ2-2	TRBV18	CASSPRDTGELFF
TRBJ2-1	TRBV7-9	CASSPQGHSYNEQFF
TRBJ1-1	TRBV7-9	CASSQKEAFF
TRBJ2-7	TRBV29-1	CSVEGPTYEQYF
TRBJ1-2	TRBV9	CASSVDYGYYGYTF
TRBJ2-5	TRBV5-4	CASSIRTGGSETQYF
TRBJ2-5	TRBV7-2	CASSKSQETQYF
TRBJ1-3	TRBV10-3	CAIKGQRTSGNTIYF
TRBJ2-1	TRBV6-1	CASSGRWFYNEQFF
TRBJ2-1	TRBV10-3	CAISGGLIADEQFF
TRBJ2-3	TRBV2	CASKRLLWGTDTQYF
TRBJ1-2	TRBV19	CASSLGAGYGYTF
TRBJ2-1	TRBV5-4	CASGYNEQFF
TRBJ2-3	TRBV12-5	CASGLGFADTQYF
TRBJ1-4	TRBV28	CASRRLRELFF
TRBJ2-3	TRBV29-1	CSVQLQGGTFQYF
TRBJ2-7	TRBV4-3	CASSQGTSGTSYEQYF
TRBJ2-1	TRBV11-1	CASSLVPSGRIGEQFF
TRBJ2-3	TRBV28	CASSWTDTQYF
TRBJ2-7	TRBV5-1	CASSSLGLPFSAYF
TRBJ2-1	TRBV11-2	CASNSVPGLDPYNEQFF
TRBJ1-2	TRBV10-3	CAISLDRDYGYTF
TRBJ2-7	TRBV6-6	CASTPGWGTAGEQYF
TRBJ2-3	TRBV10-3	CAISESLAGARDTQYF
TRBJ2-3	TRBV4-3	CASSQQAVAGYTDTQYF
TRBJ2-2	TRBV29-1	CSVTQGSDTGELFF